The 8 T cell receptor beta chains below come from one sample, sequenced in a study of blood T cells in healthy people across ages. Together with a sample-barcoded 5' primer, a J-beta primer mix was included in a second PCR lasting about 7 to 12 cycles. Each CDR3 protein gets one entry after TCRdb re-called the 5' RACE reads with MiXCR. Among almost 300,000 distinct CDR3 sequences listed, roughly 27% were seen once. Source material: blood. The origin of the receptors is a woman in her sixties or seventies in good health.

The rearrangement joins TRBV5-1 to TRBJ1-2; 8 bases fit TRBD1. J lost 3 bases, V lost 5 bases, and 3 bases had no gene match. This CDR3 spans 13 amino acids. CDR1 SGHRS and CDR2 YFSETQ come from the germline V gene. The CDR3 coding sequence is TGCGCCAGCAGTCAACAGGGGGACTATGGCTACACCTTC. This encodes CASSQQGDYGYTF.

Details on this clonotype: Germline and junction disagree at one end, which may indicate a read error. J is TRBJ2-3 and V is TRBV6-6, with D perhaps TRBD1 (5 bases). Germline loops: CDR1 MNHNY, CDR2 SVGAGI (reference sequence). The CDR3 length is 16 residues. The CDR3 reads CASNYRIVTGLDTQYF. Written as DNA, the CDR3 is TGTGCCAGCAATTACCGAATAGTAACAGGCTTAGATACGCAGTATTTT.

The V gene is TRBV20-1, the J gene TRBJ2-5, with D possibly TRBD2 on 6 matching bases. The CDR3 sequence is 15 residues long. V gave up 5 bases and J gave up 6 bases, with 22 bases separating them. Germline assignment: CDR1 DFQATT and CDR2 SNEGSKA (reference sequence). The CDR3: CSAPPGTEARQTQYF. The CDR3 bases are TGCAGTGCTCCACCCGGGACTGAGGCTCGACAGACCCAGTACTTC.

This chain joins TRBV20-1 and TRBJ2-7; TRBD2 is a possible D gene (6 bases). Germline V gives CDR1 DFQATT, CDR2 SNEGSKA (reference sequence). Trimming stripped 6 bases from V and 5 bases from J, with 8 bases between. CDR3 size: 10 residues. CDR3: CSAERDEQYF. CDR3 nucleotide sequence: TGCAGTGCGGAGCGGGACGAGCAGTACTTC.

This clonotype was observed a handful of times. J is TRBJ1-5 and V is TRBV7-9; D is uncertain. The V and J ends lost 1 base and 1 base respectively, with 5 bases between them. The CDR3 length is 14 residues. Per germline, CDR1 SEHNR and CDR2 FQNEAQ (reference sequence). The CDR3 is CASSLGQSNQPQHF. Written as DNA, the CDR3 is TGTGCCAGCAGCTTAGGCCAGAGCAATCAGCCCCAGCATTTT. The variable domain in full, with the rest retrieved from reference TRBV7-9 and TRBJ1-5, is DTGVSQNPRHKITKRGQNVTFRCDPISEHNRLYWYRQTLGQGPEFLTYFQNEAQLEKSRLLSDRFSAERPKGSFSTLEIQRTEQGDSAMYLCASSLGQSNQPQHFGDGTRLSIL.

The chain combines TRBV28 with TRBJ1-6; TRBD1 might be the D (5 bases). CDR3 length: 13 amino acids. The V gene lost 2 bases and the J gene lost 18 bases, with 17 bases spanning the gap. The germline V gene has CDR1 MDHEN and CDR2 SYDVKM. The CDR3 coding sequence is TGTGCCAGCAGTTTAAGGAGTGTCGGGGCTCCCCACTTT. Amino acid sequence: CASSLRSVGAPHF.

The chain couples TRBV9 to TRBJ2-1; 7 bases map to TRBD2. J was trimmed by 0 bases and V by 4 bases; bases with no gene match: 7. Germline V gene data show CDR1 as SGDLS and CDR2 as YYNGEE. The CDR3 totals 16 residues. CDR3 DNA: TGTGCCAGCAGCCTAGATACGGGGGGCTCCTACAATGAGCAGTTCTTC. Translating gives CASSLDTGGSYNEQFF.

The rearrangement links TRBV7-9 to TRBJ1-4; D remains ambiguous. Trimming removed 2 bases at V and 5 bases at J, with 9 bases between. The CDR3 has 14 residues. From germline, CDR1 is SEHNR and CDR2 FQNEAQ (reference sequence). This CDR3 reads CASSLSPGNEKLFF. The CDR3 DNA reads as TGTGCCAGCAGCTTATCGCCGGGGAATGAAAAACTGTTTTTT.